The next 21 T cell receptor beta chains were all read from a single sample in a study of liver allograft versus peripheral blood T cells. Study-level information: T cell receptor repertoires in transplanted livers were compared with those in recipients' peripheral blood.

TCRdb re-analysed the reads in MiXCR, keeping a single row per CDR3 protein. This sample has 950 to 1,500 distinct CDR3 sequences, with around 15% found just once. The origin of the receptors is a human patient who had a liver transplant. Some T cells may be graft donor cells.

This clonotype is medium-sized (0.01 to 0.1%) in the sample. The CDR3 loop reads CATGRNSYEQYF. Here the CDR3 DNA reads TGTGCCACGGGACGGAACTCCTACGAGCAGTACTTC. The rearrangement links TRBV6-6 to TRBJ2-7; possibly TRBD1 or TRBD2 for D (5 bases each). The CDR3 length is 12 residues. Trimming cost V 10 bases and J 0 bases, with 10 bases left between them. CDR1 MNHNY and CDR2 SVGAGI come from the germline V gene (reference sequence).

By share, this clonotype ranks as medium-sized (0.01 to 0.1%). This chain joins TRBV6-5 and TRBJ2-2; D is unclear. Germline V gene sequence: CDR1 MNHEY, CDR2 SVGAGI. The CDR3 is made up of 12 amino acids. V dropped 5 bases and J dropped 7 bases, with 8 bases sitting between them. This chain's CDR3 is CASSPIYGELFF. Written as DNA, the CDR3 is TGTGCCAGCAGTCCCATTTACGGGGAGCTGTTTTTT.

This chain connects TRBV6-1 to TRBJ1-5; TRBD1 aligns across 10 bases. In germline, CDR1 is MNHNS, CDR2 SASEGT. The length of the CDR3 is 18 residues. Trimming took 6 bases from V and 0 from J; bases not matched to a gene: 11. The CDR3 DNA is TGTGCCAGCAGAATGGGACAGGGGTTTATTATTAGCAATCAGCCCCAGCATTTT. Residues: CASRMGQGFIISNQPQHF.

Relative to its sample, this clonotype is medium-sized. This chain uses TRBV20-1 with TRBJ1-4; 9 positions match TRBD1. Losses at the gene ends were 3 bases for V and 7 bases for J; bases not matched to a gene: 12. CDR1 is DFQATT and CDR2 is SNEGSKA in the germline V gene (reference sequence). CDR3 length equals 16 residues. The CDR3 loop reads CSARNDRDRVREKLFF. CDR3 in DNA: TGCAGTGCTAGGAACGACCGGGACAGGGTTCGTGAAAAACTGTTTTTT.

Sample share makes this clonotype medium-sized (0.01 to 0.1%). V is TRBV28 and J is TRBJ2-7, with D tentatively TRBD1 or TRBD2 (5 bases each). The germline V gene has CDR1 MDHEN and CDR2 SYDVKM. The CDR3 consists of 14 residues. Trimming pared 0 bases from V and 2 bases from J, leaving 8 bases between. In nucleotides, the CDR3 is TGTGCCAGCAGTTTATGGGGGGAAACCTACGAGCAGTACTTC. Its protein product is CASSLWGETYEQYF.

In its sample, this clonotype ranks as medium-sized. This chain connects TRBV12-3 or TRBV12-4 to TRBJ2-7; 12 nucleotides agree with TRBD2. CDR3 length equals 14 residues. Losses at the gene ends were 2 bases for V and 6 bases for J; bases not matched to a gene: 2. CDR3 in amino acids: CASSLRLAGAEQYF. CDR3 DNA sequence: TGTGCCAGCAGTTTAAGACTAGCGGGAGCCGAGCAGTACTTC.

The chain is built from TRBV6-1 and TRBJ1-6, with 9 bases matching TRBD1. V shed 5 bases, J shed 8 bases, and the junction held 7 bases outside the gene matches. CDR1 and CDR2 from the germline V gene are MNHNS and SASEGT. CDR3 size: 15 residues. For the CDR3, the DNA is TGTGCCAGCAGTCGACAGGGGGTGACGGATTCACCCCTCCACTTT. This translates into CASSRQGVTDSPLHF.

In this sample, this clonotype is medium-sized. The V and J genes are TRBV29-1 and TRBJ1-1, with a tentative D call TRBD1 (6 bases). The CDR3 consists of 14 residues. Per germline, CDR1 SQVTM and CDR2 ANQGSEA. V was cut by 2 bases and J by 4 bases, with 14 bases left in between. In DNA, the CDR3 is TGCAGCGTTGAAATAAGGGGACACCTCACTGAAGCTTTCTTT. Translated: CSVEIRGHLTEAFF.

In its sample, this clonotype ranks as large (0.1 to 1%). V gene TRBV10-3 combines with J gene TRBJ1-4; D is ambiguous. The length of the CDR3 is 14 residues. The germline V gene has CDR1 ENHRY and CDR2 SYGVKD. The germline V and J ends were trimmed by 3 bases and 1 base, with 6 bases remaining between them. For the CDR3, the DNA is TGTGCCATCAGTGAAGGCGGAACTAATGAAAAACTGTTTTTT. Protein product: CAISEGGTNEKLFF.

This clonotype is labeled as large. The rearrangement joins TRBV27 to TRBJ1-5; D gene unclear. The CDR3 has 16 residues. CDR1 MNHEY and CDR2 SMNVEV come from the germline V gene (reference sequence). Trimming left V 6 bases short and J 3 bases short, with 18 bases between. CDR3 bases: TGTGCCAGCAGCCCCCAAGGCTTGTGGGCCAATCAGCCCCAGCATTTT. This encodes CASSPQGLWANQPQHF.

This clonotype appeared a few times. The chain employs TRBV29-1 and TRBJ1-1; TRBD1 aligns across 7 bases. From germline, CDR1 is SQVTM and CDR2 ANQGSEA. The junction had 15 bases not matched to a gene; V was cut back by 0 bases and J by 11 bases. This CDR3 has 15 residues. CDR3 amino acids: CSVEENPAQGPGAFF. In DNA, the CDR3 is TGCAGCGTTGAAGAAAATCCGGCACAGGGGCCTGGGGCTTTCTTT.

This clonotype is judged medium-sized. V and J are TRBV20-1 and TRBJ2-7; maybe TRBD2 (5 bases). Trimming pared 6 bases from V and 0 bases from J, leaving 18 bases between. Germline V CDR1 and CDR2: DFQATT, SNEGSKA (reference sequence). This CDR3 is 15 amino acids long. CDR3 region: CSAADGQRSSYEQYF. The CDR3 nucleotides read TGCAGTGCAGCGGACGGCCAGAGGAGCTCCTACGAGCAGTACTTC.

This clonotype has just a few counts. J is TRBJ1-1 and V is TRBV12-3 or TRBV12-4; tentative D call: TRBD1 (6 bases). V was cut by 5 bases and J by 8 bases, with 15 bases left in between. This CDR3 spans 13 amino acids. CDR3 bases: TGTGCCAGCAGTCGGACAGATACATTAGAAGCTTTCTTT. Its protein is CASSRTDTLEAFF.

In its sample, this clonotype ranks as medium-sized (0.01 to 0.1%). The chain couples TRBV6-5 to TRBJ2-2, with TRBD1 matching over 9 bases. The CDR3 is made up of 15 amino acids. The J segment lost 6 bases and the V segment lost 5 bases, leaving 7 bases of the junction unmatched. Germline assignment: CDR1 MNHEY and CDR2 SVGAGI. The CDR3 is CASSRQGVTAGELFF. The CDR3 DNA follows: TGTGCCAGCAGTCGACAGGGGGTGACGGCCGGGGAGCTGTTTTTT.

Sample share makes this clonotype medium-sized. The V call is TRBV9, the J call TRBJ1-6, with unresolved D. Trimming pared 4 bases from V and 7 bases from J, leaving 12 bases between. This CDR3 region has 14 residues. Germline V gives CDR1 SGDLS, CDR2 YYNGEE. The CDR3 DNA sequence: TGTGCCAGCAGCCCCCGGACCGTAAATTCACCCCTCCACTTT. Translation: CASSPRTVNSPLHF.

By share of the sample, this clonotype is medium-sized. The CDR3 DNA is TGCAGCGTTGAAGAGCGGAGGGAGCTGTTTTTT. It is translated as CSVEERRELFF. The V call is TRBV29-1, the J call TRBJ2-2, with D hard to call. There are 11 residues in the CDR3. V was cut by 0 bases and J by 9 bases, with 5 bases left in between. CDR1 and CDR2 (germline): SQVTM, ANQGSEA.

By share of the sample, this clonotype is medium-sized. CDR3 sequence reads: CATSRGGGVKNNEQFF. For the CDR3, the DNA is TGTGCCACCAGCAGAGGGGGGGGGGTGAAGAACAATGAGCAGTTCTTC. This chain uses TRBV15 with TRBJ2-1; 7 bases are shared with TRBD2. Germline V gives CDR1 LNHNV, CDR2 YYDKDF (reference sequence). Losses at the gene ends were 1 base for V and 5 bases for J; bases not matched to a gene: 8. This CDR3 has 16 amino acids.

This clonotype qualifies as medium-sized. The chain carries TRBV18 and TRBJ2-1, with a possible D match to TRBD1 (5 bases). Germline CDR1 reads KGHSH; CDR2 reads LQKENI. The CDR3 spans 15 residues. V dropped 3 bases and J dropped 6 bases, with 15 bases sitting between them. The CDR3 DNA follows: TGTGCCAGCTCACCGAGGCAGGGCGGTGCCAATGAGCAGTTCTTC. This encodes CASSPRQGGANEQFF.

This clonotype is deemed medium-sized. CDR3 DNA sequence: TGCGCCAGCAGCTCCGATGGACAGGGCCGATCACCCCTCCACTTT. Its translation is CASSSDGQGRSPLHF. V usage is TRBV5-1 and J usage is TRBJ1-6; 8 bases agree with TRBD1. The trim removed 3 bases at V and 10 bases at J, leaving 9 bases unmatched. CDR3 length: 15 residues. The germline CDR1 and CDR2 sequences are SGHRS and YFSETQ.

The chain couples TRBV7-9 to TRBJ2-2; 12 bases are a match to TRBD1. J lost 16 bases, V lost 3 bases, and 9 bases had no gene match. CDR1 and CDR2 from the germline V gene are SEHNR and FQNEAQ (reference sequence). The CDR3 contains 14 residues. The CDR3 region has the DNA TGTGCCAGCAGCTTCCAGTGGGGGACAGGGGGCAAGTTTTTT. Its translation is CASSFQWGTGGKFF.

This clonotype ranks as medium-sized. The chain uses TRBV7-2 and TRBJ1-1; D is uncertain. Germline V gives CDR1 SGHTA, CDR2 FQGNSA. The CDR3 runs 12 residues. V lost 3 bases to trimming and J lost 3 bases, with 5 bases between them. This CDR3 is CASSFADTEAFF. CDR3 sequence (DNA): TGTGCCAGCAGCTTTGCGGACACTGAAGCTTTCTTT.